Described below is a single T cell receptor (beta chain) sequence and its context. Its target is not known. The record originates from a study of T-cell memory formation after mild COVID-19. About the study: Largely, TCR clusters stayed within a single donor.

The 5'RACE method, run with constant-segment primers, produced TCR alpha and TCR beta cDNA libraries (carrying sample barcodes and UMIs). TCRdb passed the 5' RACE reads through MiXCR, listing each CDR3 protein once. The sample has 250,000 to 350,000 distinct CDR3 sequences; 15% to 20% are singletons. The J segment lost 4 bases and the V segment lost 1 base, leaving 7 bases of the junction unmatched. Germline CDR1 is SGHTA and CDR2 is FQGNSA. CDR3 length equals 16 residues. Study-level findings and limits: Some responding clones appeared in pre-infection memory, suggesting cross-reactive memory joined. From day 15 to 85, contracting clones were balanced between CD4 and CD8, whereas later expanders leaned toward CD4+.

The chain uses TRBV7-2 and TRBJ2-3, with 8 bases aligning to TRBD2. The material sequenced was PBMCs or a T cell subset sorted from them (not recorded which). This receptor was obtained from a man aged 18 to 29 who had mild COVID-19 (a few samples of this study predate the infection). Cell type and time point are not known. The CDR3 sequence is CASSLVSGAPSDTQYF. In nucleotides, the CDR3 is TGTGCCAGCAGCTTAGTTAGCGGGGCCCCTTCAGATACGCAGTATTTT.